These T cell receptor beta chains were read from a single sample in a study of spatial heterogeneity in lung cancer. Each CDR3 protein is one row after TCRdb ran MiXCR on the 5' RACE reads. The sample includes 45,000 to 65,000 distinct CDR3 sequences, 6% to 8.5% of them seen just once. The source material was PBMCs, sampled at follow-up. The receptors shown here come from a female donor with early-stage non-small cell lung cancer. Each CDR3 is given with its conserved first and last residue. Clone size is stated in some rows and not others, as once, few, many or a class when expanded.

TRBV4-1	TRBJ1-5	-	CASSQGVTGGNQPQHF
TRBV4-1	TRBJ1-2	many	CASSARDRGHYGYTF
TRBV4-1	TRBJ2-7	-	CASSPTPGGPYEQYF
TRBV2	TRBJ2-2	many	CATSGIETGELFF
TRBV29-1	TRBJ2-7	many	CSAGLEQSYEQYF
TRBV20-1	TRBJ2-7	-	CSARDIFISSGAYEQYF
TRBV6-6	TRBJ1-5	few	CACREANQPQHF
TRBV6-5	TRBJ2-7	many	CASSPVGYEQYF
TRBV12-3/TRBV12-4	TRBJ1-5	many	CASSLIRALNQPQHF
TRBV5-4	TRBJ1-1	-	CASSLVSAGTEAFF
TRBV6-1	TRBJ1-3	few	CASNPGQGLGNTIYF
TRBV20-1	TRBJ2-7	-	CSASGTGASYEQYF
TRBV5-1	TRBJ2-2	-	CASSWETATGELFF
TRBV20-1	TRBJ2-7	-	CSARDKTYEQYF
TRBV27	TRBJ1-1	many	CASTLSRQGDTEAFF
TRBV14	TRBJ2-1	many	CASSQVPGEGDNEQFF
TRBV5-6	TRBJ2-2	many	CASSLVDRDTGELFF
TRBV4-2	TRBJ1-5	many	CASSHPGTVDQPQHF
TRBV5-6	TRBJ2-5	-	CASSLVAGQYPRYQETQYF
TRBV20-1	TRBJ2-2	few	CSAALGTGGIGELFF
TRBV5-1	TRBJ1-1	once	CASSLVNIADTEAFF
TRBV7-8	TRBJ1-1	many	CASSLSRPNTEAFF
TRBV7-8	TRBJ2-1	-	CASSSKAGLSSYNEQFF
TRBV7-2	TRBJ2-1	many	CASSSPGRQYNEQFF
TRBV18	TRBJ1-1	many	CASSPPSRGAPNTEAFF
TRBV20-1	TRBJ1-5	few	CSARAKGRDSPFQRHQPQHF
TRBV11-2	TRBJ1-1	-	CASSLVRGENTEAFF
TRBV7-9	TRBJ1-1	-	CASSQADTEAFF
TRBV20-1	TRBJ2-1	few	CSARDSSASYNEQFF
TRBV7-8	TRBJ2-7	many	CASSVGQSFTYEQYF
TRBV6-2/TRBV6-3	TRBJ1-5	many	CASSRGQNSNQPQHF
TRBV7-2	TRBJ2-2	many	CASSSNREGELFF
TRBV18	TRBJ2-7	few	CASSPPEGAPYEQYF
TRBV12-3/TRBV12-4	TRBJ2-4	once	CASSSRLAKNIQYF
TRBV3-1	TRBJ1-2	few	CASSRLGGAVYGYTF
TRBV5-1	TRBJ2-7	many	CATASGDGLYEQYF
TRBV7-2	TRBJ2-3	-	CASTTRGGVGADTQYF
TRBV20-1	TRBJ2-1	many	CSADKGLPLLGDEQFF
TRBV28	TRBJ2-7	-	CATYGQSGLGEQYF
TRBV20-1	TRBJ1-2	many	CSPDRTSYGYTF
TRBV6-6	TRBJ1-2	-	CASRPPGRNFYGYTF
TRBV5-1	TRBJ1-2	many	CASSNHRDHYGYTF
TRBV3-1	TRBJ2-3	many	CASSQVLGIETTQYF
TRBV5-6	TRBJ2-3	-	CASTNTWVSASTDTQYF
TRBV15	TRBJ2-7	few	CATSAGRTSYEQYF
TRBV19	TRBJ2-5	many	CASSIFFGGKETQYF
TRBV2	TRBJ1-2	many	CASNPEIYGYTF